This T cell receptor (beta chain) was identified during a study of cytomegalovirus exposure and HLA in healthy donors. The study, taken as a whole, reports: In an earlier analysis, in some 540 donors, most V segments appeared productive either ~87% or ~30% of the time.

Germline lookup yields CDR1 MNHNS and CDR2 SASEGT. V dropped 9 bases and J dropped 9 bases, with 12 bases sitting between them. The CDR3 spans 10 residues. Vbeta (60) and Jbeta (13) primers were used in the PCR. The protocol was immunoSEQ multiplex PCR, while the TCRdb copy is restricted to in-frame clones and leaves out a portion. The repertoire consists of about 130,000 clones, with less than 80% occurring once and the leading ten covering about 4%. This clone was recorded a few times. Antigen: not known. The genes are TRBV6-1 and TRBJ2-7; D remains unclear. The sequence derives from a man aged 25 to 40 in good health and CMV-seronegative. Sequencing was done on a sample of PBMCs. As DNA, the CDR3 is TGTGCCAGTGGGCCTTCAGGGCAGTACTTC. This gives the protein CASGPSGQYF.